This TCR beta chain was sequenced in a study of CD8+CD57+ T cells in acquired aplastic anemia. Germline lookup yields CDR1 MNHEY and CDR2 SMNVEV (reference sequence). This CDR3 has 16 residues. Trimming removed 5 bases from V and 0 bases from J, with 13 bases in between. The patients chosen for sequencing had shown expansion of CD8+CD57+ cells (detected by flow cytometry). Severe acquired aplastic anemia was present in every patient. TCR beta VDJ and CDR3 were profiled, and genomic DNA was the template. Using its own MiXCR run on the reads, TCRdb lists one record per CDR3 protein. Of 150,000 to 200,000 distinct CDR3 sequences listed, roughly 43% were seen once; the top ten hold approximately 3%. This clonotype has more than one count but fewer than ten.

The TCR comes from a human donor with aplastic anemia. The chain employs TRBV27 and TRBJ2-2; maybe TRBD2 (5 bases). Sequencing was carried out using sorted CD4+, CD8+, or CD8+CD57+ T cells (not recorded which) from PBMCs. CDR3 DNA sequence: TGTGCCAGCAGTAAAGGCAGCGGTTCGAACACCGGGGAGCTGTTTTTT. Protein sequence: CASSKGSGSNTGELFF.